This T cell receptor beta chain was sequenced during a study of cytomegalovirus exposure and HLA in healthy donors. Findings and limits, study-wide: Most of the TCR beta V segments (in an earlier analysis) were productive either about 87% or about 30% of the time. Most likely, a cluster of highly shared sequence variants arose as a sequencing artifact.

The CDR3 runs 15 residues. V lost 6 bases to trimming and J lost 1 base; unmatched junction nucleotides: 7. Germline V CDR1 and CDR2: MDHEN, SYDVKM. The study sampled nominally healthy donors, though unrecorded immune exposures were likely. In the PCR, 60 Vbeta and 13 Jbeta primers were used. Using immunoSEQ multiplex PCR, the repertoire was profiled, and TCRdb retains in-frame clones only, with some absent. The listing records 65,000 to 85,000 clones. Note on this clone: The antigen remains unidentified.

The rearrangement links TRBV28 to TRBJ2-7; TRBD1 matches 9 bases. This clonotype was sampled from a woman aged 60-75 years in good health and CMV-seronegative. Specimen: PBMCs. The CDR3 loop reads CASRKQGAGSYEQYF. Written as DNA, the CDR3 is TGTGCCAGCAGGAAACAGGGGGCGGGATCCTACGAGCAGTACTTC.